The 19 T cell receptor beta chains presented below share a single source sample, sequenced in a study of cytomegalovirus exposure and HLA in healthy donors. The PCR was carried out with 60 Vbeta primers and 13 Jbeta primers. TCRdb's table, derived via immunoSEQ multiplex PCR, lists solely in-frame clones and lacks some. The sample holds about 200,000 clones, approximately 80% seen once. Sequencing used PBMCs. The receptor source for this set is a woman aged 25-40 years in good health and CMV-seronegative.

The V gene is TRBV13, the J gene TRBJ2-7; the D gene is possibly TRBD2 (5 bases). The CDR3 consists of 16 residues. With 2 bases removed from V and 5 bases from J, the gap between germline ends came to 19 bases. Germline CDR1 PRHDT, CDR2 FYEKMQ (reference sequence). Here the CDR3 DNA reads TGTGCCAGCAGCTTACAAACTCCAGAGCGGCTGAACGAGCAGTACTTC. Protein sequence: CASSLQTPERLNEQYF.

The table lists this clone with a few counts. The rearrangement uses TRBV30 and TRBJ1-5, with TRBD1 identical over 10 bases. This CDR3 comprises 18 residues. Losses at the gene ends were 0 bases for V and 7 bases for J; bases not matched to a gene: 15. From germline, CDR1 is GTSNPN and CDR2 SVGIG (reference sequence). The CDR3 bases are TGTGCCTGGAGTGTAGGCGACAGGGGGCAGCCTACAAGCCAGCCCCAGCATTTT. Translation: CAWSVGDRGQPTSQPQHF.

V gene TRBV6-1 combines with J gene TRBJ2-7; 10 bases are a match to TRBD2. Germline V gene data show CDR1 as MNHNS and CDR2 as SASEGT. The CDR3 covers 15 residues. The ends lost 6 bases at V and 3 bases at J; junction bases unmatched: 8. The DNA of the CDR3 is TGTGCCAGCAGGCCGGTCCCTAGCGGGAGCTACGAGCAGTACTTC. Translating gives CASRPVPSGSYEQYF.

The chain joins TRBV4-1 to TRBJ1-1; 7 nucleotides match TRBD1. This CDR3 spans 17 amino acids. The V gene's germline CDR1 is MGHRA and CDR2 YSYEKL. V trimming: 4 bases; J trimming: 4 bases; junction bases outside the gene matches: 15. CDR3 protein: CASSRGTVGLDGTEAFF. CDR3 sequence (DNA): TGCGCCAGCAGCCGAGGGACAGTAGGCCTGGATGGCACTGAAGCTTTCTTT.

The chain couples TRBV13 to TRBJ2-7; no firm D call. Germline values: CDR1 PRHDT, CDR2 FYEKMQ (reference sequence). Trimming shortened V by 2 bases and J by 0 bases, and 8 bases separated the two germline ends. The CDR3 runs to 14 residues. CDR3 in amino acids: CASSLSESSYEQYF. The CDR3 DNA is TGTGCCAGCAGCTTATCAGAAAGCTCCTACGAGCAGTACTTC. The whole variable domain, remainder taken from reference TRBV13 and TRBJ2-7, is AAGVIQSPRHLIKEKRETATLKCYPIPRHDTVYWYQQGPGQDPQFLISFYEKMQSDKGSIPDRFSAQQFSDYHSELNMSSLELGDSALYFCASSLSESSYEQYFGPGTRLTVT.

This chain connects TRBV5-1 to TRBJ2-7; the match to TRBD2 covers 14 bases. Germline values: CDR1 SGHRS, CDR2 YFSETQ. V dropped 4 bases and J dropped 5; count of bases not matched to a gene: 11. The CDR3 covers 17 residues. In DNA, the CDR3 is TGCGCCAGCAGCACCCAGCCGGGACTAGCGGGAGAGAACGAGCAGTACTTC. As protein: CASSTQPGLAGENEQYF. Looking up the rest from reference TRBV5-1 and TRBJ2-7 gives the full variable domain: KAGVTQTPRYLIKTRGQQVTLSCSPISGHRSVSWYQQTPGQGLQFLFEYFSETQRNKGNFPGRFSGRQFSNSRSEMNVSTLELGDSALYLCASSTQPGLAGENEQYFGPGTRLTVT.

This clone was detected only a few times. The V gene is TRBV7-2, the J gene TRBJ2-7; 7 bases are shared with TRBD1. Germline V lookup: CDR1 SGHTA, CDR2 FQGNSA. Trimming took 5 bases from V and 2 from J; bases not matched to a gene: 9. The CDR3 runs 15 residues. DNA of the CDR3: TGTGCCAGCAGCCGAGGCGGACAGGCGCCCTACGAGCAGTACTTC. Translating it yields CASSRGGQAPYEQYF.

The chain couples TRBV10-3 to TRBJ2-1; D is possibly TRBD2 (6 bases). Trimming stripped 8 bases from V and 5 bases from J, with 7 bases between. The V gene's germline CDR1 is ENHRY and CDR2 SYGVKD. The CDR3 consists of 11 residues. As DNA, the CDR3 is TGTGCCATCTGGGGGGACAATGAGCAGTTCTTC. Amino acid sequence: CAIWGDNEQFF.

The chain links TRBV5-1 to TRBJ2-3, with 9 bases aligning to TRBD2. V dropped 2 bases and J dropped 6; count of bases not matched to a gene: 7. The CDR3 covers 15 residues. Germline V lookup: CDR1 SGHRS, CDR2 YFSETQ. CDR3 amino acids: CASSFSGSGSDTQYF. In DNA, the CDR3 is TGCGCCAGCAGCTTTAGCGGGAGTGGGTCGGATACGCAGTATTTT.

The chain recombines TRBV28 with TRBJ2-1; 8 nucleotides match TRBD2. The V and J ends lost 10 bases and 10 bases, in that order; junction bases with no gene match: 21. CDR1 is MDHEN and CDR2 is SYDVKM in the germline V gene. The CDR3 covers 16 residues. The CDR3 protein is CATSSPGRAPRGEQFF. For the CDR3, the DNA is TGTGCCACTTCCTCCCCCGGGAGGGCCCCCCGGGGGGAGCAGTTCTTC.

The gene calls are TRBV21-1 and TRBJ2-7; the table's D gene call, TRBD1, was not cross checked with the DNA. TRBV21-1 is recorded as a pseudogene. The CDR3 is made up of 17 amino acids. The CDR3 here is CASSKGPNRGRPYEQYF. In nucleotides, the CDR3 is TGTGCCAGCAGCAAAGGTCCGAACAGGGGGCGACCCTACGAGCAGTACTTC.

This chain connects TRBV5-1 to TRBJ1-4; a possible D gene is TRBD1 (6 bases). V lost 5 bases to trimming and J lost 8 bases, with 22 bases between them. The CDR3 consists of 16 residues. Germline V gene lookup returns CDR1 SGHRS and CDR2 YFSETQ. The CDR3, as DNA: TGCGCCAGCAGTTCAGCGATCGGGGGGGCTGAGGAAAAACTGTTTTTT. Translated, it gives CASSSAIGGAEEKLFF.

The genes are TRBV6-5 and TRBJ1-1; TRBD1 might be the D (6 bases). V was pared by 2 bases and J by 3 bases, with 16 bases between. The CDR3 extends over 16 amino acids. CDR1 MNHEY and CDR2 SVGAGI come from the germline V gene. This chain's CDR3 is CASSYLRGWLDTEAFF. The CDR3 DNA reads TGTGCCAGCAGTTACCTCAGGGGCTGGTTAGACACTGAAGCTTTCTTT.

In its sample, this clone was seen a few times. V gene TRBV7-9 combines with J gene TRBJ2-7; 10 nucleotides agree with TRBD1. CDR3 length: 15 residues. The V gene's germline CDR1 is SEHNR and CDR2 FQNEAQ (reference sequence). The V segment lost 5 bases and the J segment 1 base; nucleotides outside the gene matches: 5. CDR3 loop: CASSHWDRGSYEQYF. CDR3 bases: TGTGCCAGCAGCCACTGGGACAGGGGATCCTACGAGCAGTACTTC.

The rearrangement links TRBV5-4 to TRBJ2-6; perhaps TRBD2 as D (6 bases). The CDR3 runs to 16 residues. Germline V gene lookup returns CDR1 SGHNT and CDR2 YYREEE (reference sequence). The V and J ends lost 4 bases and 2 bases respectively, with 13 bases between them. CDR3 region: CASSLGWGAGANVLTF. CDR3 DNA: TGTGCCAGCAGCCTGGGATGGGGGGCTGGGGCCAACGTCCTGACTTTC.

The chain joins TRBV6-6 to TRBJ2-3; TRBD2 matches 7 bases. This CDR3 comprises 15 residues. The V segment lost 2 bases and the J segment 4 bases; nucleotides outside the gene matches: 6. In germline, CDR1 is MNHNY, CDR2 SVGAGI (reference sequence). The CDR3 reads CASSYKGAGSDTQYF. CDR3 sequence (DNA): TGTGCCAGCAGTTACAAGGGAGCGGGATCAGATACGCAGTATTTT.

The chain employs TRBV29-1 and TRBJ2-7; 8 bases are shared with TRBD1. The length of the CDR3 is 16 residues. With V trimmed by 0 bases and J by 0 bases, 7 bases remained unmatched. Germline CDR1 and CDR2: SQVTM and ANQGSEA. The CDR3 DNA sequence: TGCAGCGTTGAAGATACGGGGACAGGAGCCTCCTACGAGCAGTACTTC. Translated: CSVEDTGTGASYEQYF.

The chain is built from TRBV5-5 and TRBJ2-7; D unclear. Trimming removed 1 base from V and 4 bases from J, with 3 bases in between. The CDR3 has 11 amino acids. Germline V lookup: CDR1 SGHKS, CDR2 YYEKEE (reference sequence). CDR3 sequence: CASSLRYEQYF. The CDR3 DNA reads as TGTGCCAGCAGCTTGCGGTACGAGCAGTACTTC.

Of note for this clone: At one of its ends the junction is not consistent with the germline gene, which may arise from a read error. This chain connects TRBV6-1 to TRBJ1-2, with 7 bases that match TRBD1. CDR1 is MNHNS, CDR2 SASEGT, per germline. The length of the CDR3 is 14 residues. CDR3 sequence (DNA): TGTGCCAGCAGGGAAGGGGGCCTCCTTTTTGGCTACACCTTC. It yields the protein CASREGGLLFGYTF.